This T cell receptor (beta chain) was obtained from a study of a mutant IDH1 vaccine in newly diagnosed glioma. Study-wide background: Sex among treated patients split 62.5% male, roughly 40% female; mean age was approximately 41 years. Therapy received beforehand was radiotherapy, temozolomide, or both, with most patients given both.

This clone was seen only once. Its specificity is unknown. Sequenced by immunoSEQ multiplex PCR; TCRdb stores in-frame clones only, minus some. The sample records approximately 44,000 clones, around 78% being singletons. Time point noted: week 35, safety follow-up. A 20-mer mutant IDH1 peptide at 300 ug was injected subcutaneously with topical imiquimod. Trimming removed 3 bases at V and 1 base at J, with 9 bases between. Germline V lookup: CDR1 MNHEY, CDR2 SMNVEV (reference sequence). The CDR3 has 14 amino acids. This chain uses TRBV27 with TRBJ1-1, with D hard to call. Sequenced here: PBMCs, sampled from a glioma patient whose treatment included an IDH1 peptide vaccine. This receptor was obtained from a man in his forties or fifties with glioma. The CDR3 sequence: CASSFLSGNTEAFF. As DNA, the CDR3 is TGTGCCAGCAGTTTTCTTAGTGGGAACACTGAAGCTTTCTTT.